Sequencing of this T cell receptor (beta chain) was carried out in a study of shared clonotypes between healthy human individuals. Findings of the study overall: Limitation of the genetic and exposure-history diversity represented came from the few donors.

Worth noting for this clone: No antigen is known for it.

Original analysis: Filtering differed for immunoSEQ, which gave only junction sequences without quality scores. The data were produced by immunoSEQ multiplex PCR, yet TCRdb's version contains in-frame clones alone and is incomplete. V and J calls plus clone size are reproduced from that table; the DNA served to infer D and trimming. The table includes approximately 940,000 clones, 76% detected once. The CDR3 is 16 residues long. Germline values: CDR1 SGHRS, CDR2 YFSETQ. Unmatched junction bases numbered 4, after V lost 0 bases and J lost 4 bases. Splitting the CD4+ cells yielded a CD45RA+ naive subset and a CD45RA-negative memory subset.

The sample comprised memory CD4+ T cells sorted from blood. Subset of the sample: CD45RA-negative fraction. This rearrangement joins TRBV5-1 to TRBJ2-5; the match to TRBD2 covers 12 bases. The sequence was collected from a man aged 18 to 30 in good health. The chain's CDR3 is CASSLGPSGRGETQYF. The DNA for the CDR3 is TGCGCCAGCAGCTTGGGCCCTAGCGGGAGGGGAGAGACCCAGTACTTC.